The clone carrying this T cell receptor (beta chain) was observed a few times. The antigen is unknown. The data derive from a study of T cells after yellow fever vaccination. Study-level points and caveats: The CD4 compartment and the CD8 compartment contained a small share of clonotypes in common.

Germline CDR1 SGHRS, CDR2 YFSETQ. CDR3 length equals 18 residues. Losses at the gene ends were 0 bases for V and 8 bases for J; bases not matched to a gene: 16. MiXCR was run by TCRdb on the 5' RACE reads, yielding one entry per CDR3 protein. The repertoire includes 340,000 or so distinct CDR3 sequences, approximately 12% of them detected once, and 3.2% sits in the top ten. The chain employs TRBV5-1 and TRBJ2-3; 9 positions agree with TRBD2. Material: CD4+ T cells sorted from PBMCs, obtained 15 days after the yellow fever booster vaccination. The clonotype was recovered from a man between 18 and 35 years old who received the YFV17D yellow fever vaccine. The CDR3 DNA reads TGCGCCAGCAGCTTGGATCCAGCGGGGGGTTTCAGGGGCGTTACGCAGTATTTT. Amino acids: CASSLDPAGGFRGVTQYF.